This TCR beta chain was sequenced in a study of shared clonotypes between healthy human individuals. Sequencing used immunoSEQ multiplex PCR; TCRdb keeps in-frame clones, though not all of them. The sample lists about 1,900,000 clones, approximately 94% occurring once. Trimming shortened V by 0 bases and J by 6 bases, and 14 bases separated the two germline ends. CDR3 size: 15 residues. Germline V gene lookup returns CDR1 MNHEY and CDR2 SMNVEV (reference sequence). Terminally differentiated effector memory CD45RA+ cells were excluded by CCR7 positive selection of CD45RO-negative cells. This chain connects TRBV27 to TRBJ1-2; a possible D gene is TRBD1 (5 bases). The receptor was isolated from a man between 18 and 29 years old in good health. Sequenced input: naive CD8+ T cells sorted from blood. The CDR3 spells CASSLSNRKDNGYTF. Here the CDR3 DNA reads TGTGCCAGCAGTTTATCGAACAGGAAGGATAATGGCTACACCTTC.